This T cell receptor (beta chain) was sequenced for a study of shared clonotypes between healthy human individuals. Assay used: immunoSEQ multiplex PCR; TCRdb lists only in-frame clones, some missing. Of about 1 million clones in the sample, about 80% were seen once. Germline loops: CDR1 SGHRS, CDR2 YFSETQ. The CDR3 is 15 residues long. J lost 0 bases, V lost 4 bases, and 6 bases had no gene match. This TCR was recovered from a man younger than 35 in good health. The chain employs TRBV5-1 and TRBJ2-7; 8 bases fit TRBD1. Sequencing input: memory CD4+ T cells sorted from blood. This sample's subset: CD45RA-negative fraction. The CDR3 reads CASSPGQAFSYEQYF. As DNA, the CDR3 is TGCGCCAGCAGCCCGGGACAGGCTTTCTCCTACGAGCAGTACTTC.